Here is one T cell receptor (beta chain) with its context. This clone was counted at least ten times. The target of this receptor is not known. No much larger clone is present one base from it, and per-base qualities are unavailable. The data were taken from a study of metastatic and nonmetastatic thyroid tumors (dated by TCRdb to 2020 to 2021). General notes on the study: The researchers compared repertoires between peripheral blood samples and tumor or nodule tissue samples from patients with malignant or benign thyroid disease. The research as a whole found: In both blood and tumor samples, malignant tumors were reported to have significantly higher TCR beta diversity than benign nodules.

The library was obtained by PCR. Sequenced using an Illumina HiSeq 4000. High-throughput sequencing was used to profile the TCR beta-chain CDR3 region of each patient. As for the authors' bioinformatics: The researchers built a classifier to tell apart papillary thyroid cancer patients with distant metastasis, based on CDR3 differences among clinicopathological groups. The Shannon index was used to assess repertoire diversity, and the Morisita-Horn index was used to assess tumor-blood repertoire similarity. TCRdb trimmed public reads at Q25 via fastp, called clones via MiXCR and kept in-frame beta chains. For this entry, the V and J calls and clone size follow TCRdb and not the study's own pipeline. The sample table contains 25,000 to 35,000 clones; only one count was recorded for about 4% of them. The top ten clones comprise roughly a fifth of the sample. From the cysteine up to the phenylalanine, the CDR3 has a length of 12 residues. Only CDR3 DNA is held: 36 bases, read in frame from base 1. V and J are truncated by 4 bases and 7 bases respectively, leaving an intervening sequence of 11 bases. According to the germline V gene (reference sequence), CDR1 reads DFQATT and CDR2 reads SNEGSKA.

None of the patients had been given any treatment before thyroid surgery. The study retrospectively analysed patient clinical samples collected from the early 2010s to the late 2010s using T-cell receptor beta sequencing. The rearranged chain carries TRBV20-1 and TRBJ1-5, with the identity of the D gene unclear. Specimen: blood. The sequence derives from a female donor with papillary thyroid cancer or a benign thyroid nodule (not recorded which). Some clones in this sample may be carry-over from other donors' samples. The CDR3 region: CSATSLGQPQHF. The nucleotide sequence is given as TGCAGTGCTACATCACTAGGGCAGCCCCAGCATTTT.